The rows below give T cell receptor beta chains drawn from one sample of a study of metastatic and nonmetastatic thyroid tumors. MiXCR was used by TCRdb to re-call the PCR reads. The data contain tens of thousands of clones, roughly 17% of them seen just once; the ten biggest clones take up approximately 9.8%. Sequenced sample: tumor tissue. These receptors all stem from a female donor with papillary thyroid cancer or a benign thyroid nodule (not recorded which). Some clones in this sample may be carry-over from other donors' samples. Both conserved end residues are trimmed from each CDR3. The order of the fields is V gene, J gene, CDR3 protein.

>TRBV30|TRBJ2-1
AWNKAGALYEQF
>TRBV30|TRBJ1-2
AWSLDRGYGYT
>TRBV4-1|TRBJ2-5
ASSQVGSSSLQTQY
>TRBV14|TRBJ1-2
ASSQQTVGDGYT
>TRBV13|TRBJ2-3
ASSLTGFDTQY
>TRBV6-1|TRBJ2-1
ASSPSYGYSNEQF
>TRBV7-9|TRBJ2-2
ASSPPRSSTGELF
>TRBV6-1|TRBJ1-1
ASSVGTVNTEAF
>TRBV27|TRBJ2-1
ASKRESDHEQF
>TRBV2|TRBJ2-3
ASILTSGRRF
>TRBV30|TRBJ1-1
AWDSIFERAF
>TRBV5-1|TRBJ2-7
ASSLGEIPTQQY
>TRBV20-1|TRBJ2-7
RQPPTTIYEQY
>TRBV20-1|TRBJ2-1
SARPLNEQF
>TRBV4-1|TRBJ2-2
ASSPTSGRVMAGELF
>TRBV5-1|TRBJ2-7
ASSHGTEKGVRY
>TRBV20-1|TRBJ1-2
SARGGRTGVTLGGYT
>TRBV20-1|TRBJ2-2
SARDFLAGELF
>TRBV9|TRBJ2-6
ASSVSQSGANVLT
>TRBV9|TRBJ2-2
ASSVLEGNTGELF
>TRBV7-2|TRBJ2-5
ASRQGTIGTQY
>TRBV5-1|TRBJ1-2
ASSFEGNYGYT
>TRBV6-1|TRBJ1-2
ASSGRDRGNYGYT
>TRBV5-4|TRBJ2-1
ASSFTVDSYNEQF
>TRBV11-1|TRBJ2-7
ASSPSRPAAGGREQY
>TRBV24-1|TRBJ2-1
ATSDATVGRDEQF
>TRBV6-6|TRBJ2-2
ASSYSTPAAGELF
>TRBV7-9|TRBJ1-2
ASSSDGPDGYT
>TRBV10-3|TRBJ2-2
AISESEGRELF
>TRBV20-1|TRBJ2-1
SARRGVQGTEQF
>TRBV10-3|TRBJ2-1
AISRRGDEQF
>TRBV11-3|TRBJ2-1
ASSPQRGPNNEQF
>TRBV4-1|TRBJ2-3
ASSQDSVGDTQY
>TRBV28|TRBJ1-5
ASSPVIDQPQH
>TRBV20-1|TRBJ2-3
SARVGGSSTDTQY
>TRBV7-9|TRBJ1-4
ASSQRHFRKLF
>TRBV28|TRBJ2-7
ASMNRALYEQY
>TRBV5-1|TRBJ1-1
ASSLERHNMNTEAF
>TRBV6-5|TRBJ1-4
ASSYLQENEKLF
>TRBV10-2|TRBJ2-7
SSSEYPAGVGEQY
>TRBV19|TRBJ2-6
ASGATGANVLT
>TRBV28|TRBJ2-4
ASSTDEQLAKNIQY
>TRBV28|TRBJ1-6
ASSTGTPDSPLH
>TRBV5-1|TRBJ1-4
ASSLSTVTNEKLF
>TRBV11-2|TRBJ2-7
ASSLGQGYSYEQY
>TRBV6-1|TRBJ2-7
ASRLWSSPYEQY
>TRBV7-2|TRBJ2-5
ASSLNGLAQETQY
>TRBV12-5|TRBJ2-2
ASGLRTGAVGTGELF
>TRBV6-1|TRBJ2-7
ASKDLEQY
>TRBV12-3/TRBV12-4|TRBJ2-1
ASTTGSEQF
>TRBV12-5|TRBJ1-2
ASRRQGAYLDGYT
>TRBV28|TRBJ2-4
ASSLGGRTNIQY
>TRBV5-4|TRBJ1-2
ASRPGQQFNYGYT
>TRBV18|TRBJ2-3
ASSVVGSGTDTQY